This TCR beta chain was profiled in a study of blood T cell repertoires in COVID-19. Study as a whole: The origin of the acute and convalescent COVID-19 samples was the United States, Italy and Spain. T cells, B-cell-depleted T cells, or PBMCs provided the cDNA or gDNA that served as material.

Trimming left V 2 bases short and J 5 bases short, with 10 bases between. Germline lookup yields CDR1 MNHEY and CDR2 SMNVEV (reference sequence). The CDR3 loop spans 13 amino acids. Under the authors' procedure: Estimated nucleated cell counts came from reference gene primer amplification. Here immunoSEQ multiplex PCR was the method, and the copy in TCRdb shows in-frame clones only, minus some. For V, J and clone size, that table is used; D and trimming come from the DNA. The repertoire holds 200,000 or so clones, with about 82% as singletons. The specimen was peripheral blood. The receptor comes from a woman aged 25 to 39 with acute or convalescent COVID-19. This chain links TRBV27 with TRBJ2-7; D is unclear. CDR3 in DNA: TGTGCCAGCAGTTTACGGTTGCGCGACGAGCAGTACTTC. As protein: CASSLRLRDEQYF.